These 27 T cell receptor beta chains originate from one sample sequenced in a study of cytomegalovirus exposure and HLA in healthy donors. The method was immunoSEQ multiplex PCR; TCRdb's version includes in-frame clones alone and lacks a portion of them. This table holds about 150,000 clones, 90% found once. The specimen was PBMCs. The receptor set was obtained from a woman in her 30s in good health and CMV-seropositive.

The V gene is TRBV2, the J gene TRBJ1-1; 8 bases agree with TRBD1. Trimming at V came to 6 bases and at J to 4 bases, leaving 7 bases not matched to a gene. CDR3 size: 14 residues. The germline V gene has CDR1 SNHLY and CDR2 FYNNEI. CDR3 loop: CASRDREGRTEAFF. The CDR3 nucleotides are TGTGCCAGCAGGGACAGGGAAGGTCGCACTGAAGCTTTCTTT.

This clone is a singleton in its sample. The V call is TRBV7-2, the J call TRBJ2-3; 11 nucleotides match TRBD2. Trimming removed 5 bases from V and 2 bases from J; junction bases left unmatched: 3. The germline CDR1 and CDR2 sequences are SGHTA and FQGNSA. The CDR3 sequence is 15 residues long. CDR3 nucleotide sequence: TGTGCCAGCAGCGCTAGCGGGAGGAACACAGATACGCAGTATTTT. Translated: CASSASGRNTDTQYF.

V usage is TRBV5-8 and J usage is TRBJ2-1; D perhaps matches TRBD2 (6 bases). Trimming removed 2 bases at V and 7 bases at J, with 16 bases between. Germline V gene data show CDR1 as SGHTS and CDR2 as YDEGEE. The CDR3 length is 15 residues. The CDR3 region has the DNA TGTGCCAGCAGCTTACGCCCGGGACTCTCTAATGAGCAGTTCTTC. As protein: CASSLRPGLSNEQFF.

This chain uses TRBV28 with TRBJ2-5; D might be TRBD2 (5 bases). The CDR3 has 14 residues. Germline values: CDR1 MDHEN, CDR2 SYDVKM. Trimming stripped 2 bases from V and 5 bases from J, with 12 bases between. CDR3 loop: CASSLRGFGETQYF. The CDR3, as DNA: TGTGCCAGCAGTTTACGAGGGTTTGGGGAGACCCAGTACTTC.

This clone was seen only a few times. The J gene is TRBJ2-7, the V gene TRBV5-1; no reliable D call. With 0 bases removed from V and 5 bases from J, the gap between germline ends came to 12 bases. CDR1 is SGHRS and CDR2 is YFSETQ in the germline V gene. The CDR3 length is 14 residues. The CDR3 loop reads CASSLGALMDEQYF. The CDR3, as DNA: TGCGCCAGCAGCTTGGGAGCGTTGATGGACGAGCAGTACTTC.

V is TRBV28 and J is TRBJ2-5, with 8 bases lining up with TRBD2. From germline, CDR1 is MDHEN and CDR2 SYDVKM. V trimming: 3 bases; J trimming: 1 base; junction bases outside the gene matches: 4. The CDR3 has 15 residues. The CDR3 coding sequence is TGTGCCAGCAGTTTCAAGCGGGGGTCCCAAGAGACCCAGTACTTC. It encodes CASSFKRGSQETQYF.

V usage is TRBV28 and J usage is TRBJ2-7; D is perhaps TRBD2 (5 bases). The CDR3 runs 12 residues. Trimming removed 10 bases at V and 3 bases at J, with 13 bases between. Germline V gene sequence: CDR1 MDHEN, CDR2 SYDVKM. Written as DNA, the CDR3 is TGTGCCACCTCGGTCGGGGTCTACGAGCAGTACTTC. Translated, it gives CATSVGVYEQYF.

This clone was detected once. The chain is built from TRBV19 and TRBJ1-2; TRBD1 might be the D (5 bases). V lost 5 bases and J 6 bases, leaving 16 bases between the germline ends. This CDR3 has 14 residues. The germline V gene has CDR1 LNHDA and CDR2 SQIVND (reference sequence). The CDR3 here is CASSSGASGDGYTF. CDR3 coding DNA: TGTGCCAGTAGTTCCGGGGCCTCGGGAGATGGCTACACCTTC. Full variable domain (outside the CDR3, taken from reference TRBV19 and TRBJ1-2): DGGITQSPKYLFRKEGQNVTLSCEQNLNHDAMYWYRQDPGQGLRLIYYSQIVNDFQKGDIAEGYSVSREKKESFPLTVTSAQKNPTAFYLCASSSGASGDGYTFGSGTRLTVV.

This sequence joins TRBV19 and TRBJ1-2; tentatively, D is TRBD1 (6 bases). Trimming removed 5 bases from V and 8 bases from J, with 15 bases in between. This CDR3 comprises 13 residues. Per germline, CDR1 LNHDA and CDR2 SQIVND (reference sequence). In DNA, the CDR3 is TGTGCCAGTAGTCCCGACAGGCTCTTAGGCTACACCTTC. Its protein is CASSPDRLLGYTF.

J is TRBJ2-7 and V is TRBV12-5; 12 bases match TRBD1. J was trimmed by 2 bases and V by 2 bases; bases with no gene match: 7. CDR3 length equals 17 residues. The germline V gene encodes CDR1 LGHNT and CDR2 FRNRAP. The DNA for the CDR3 is TGTGCTAGTGGTTTGAGGGACAGGGGGCTTAGACCCTACGAGCAGTACTTC. Protein product: CASGLRDRGLRPYEQYF.

The V call is TRBV28, the J call TRBJ1-1, with TRBD1 as a possible D gene (5 bases). Trimming removed 3 bases from V and 0 bases from J, with 8 bases in between. Looked up from germline, CDR1 is MDHEN and CDR2 is SYDVKM. The CDR3 is 14 residues long. CDR3 coding DNA: TGTGCCAGCAGTTTGCGACAGCTGAACACTGAAGCTTTCTTT. Its translation: CASSLRQLNTEAFF.

The chain joins TRBV10-1 to TRBJ2-2, with 8 bases aligning to TRBD2. V shed 7 bases, J shed 4 bases, and the junction held 5 bases outside the gene matches. The germline gives CDR1 WNHNN, CDR2 SYGVQD (reference sequence). This CDR3 spans 14 amino acids. The CDR3 nucleotides read TGCGCCAGCAACCGGGGGGGCCTCACCGGGGAGCTGTTTTTT. This sequence encodes CASNRGGLTGELFF.

The chain employs TRBV11-2 and TRBJ1-2; no clear D gene. Germline V gives CDR1 SGHAT, CDR2 FQNNGV. V was pared by 2 bases and J by 3 bases, with 7 bases between. CDR3 length: 13 amino acids. The CDR3 is CASSLRRDYGYTF. The CDR3 DNA reads TGTGCCAGCAGCTTAAGGAGGGACTATGGCTACACCTTC.

The CDR3 nucleotides read TGTGCCACCAGCACGACTAGAAACCCCACAGATACGCAGTATTTT. Residues: CATSTTRNPTDTQYF. The chain joins TRBV15 to TRBJ2-3, with TRBD2 as a possible D gene (6 bases). The CDR3 is 15 amino acids. Trimming left V 4 bases short and J 2 bases short, with 13 bases between. The germline V gene has CDR1 LNHNV and CDR2 YYDKDF (reference sequence). The full variable domain, with the rest looked up from reference TRBV15 and TRBJ2-3, is DAMVIQNPRYQVTQFGKPVTLSCSQTLNHNVMYWYQQKSSQAPKLLFHYYDKDFNNEADTPDNFQSRRPNTSFCFLDIRSPGLGDTAMYLCATSTTRNPTDTQYFGPGTRLTVL.

This sequence joins TRBV19 and TRBJ2-3, with 10 positions matching TRBD2. The germline V gene encodes CDR1 LNHDA and CDR2 SQIVND (reference sequence). The ends lost 7 bases at V and 5 bases at J; junction bases unmatched: 15. The CDR3 length is 17 residues. The CDR3 nucleotides are TGTGCCAGTACCGCCCCGGGGCTAGCGGGAGTGAGAGATACGCAGTATTTT. This translates into CASTAPGLAGVRDTQYF.

This chain uses TRBV16 with TRBJ1-1, with TRBD1 matching over 7 bases. Per the germline V gene, CDR1 is KGHSY and CDR2 is FQNENV. The ends lost 0 bases at V and 4 bases at J; junction bases unmatched: 8. The CDR3 extends over 16 amino acids. CDR3 protein: CASSQSPDRRTTEAFF. The CDR3, as DNA: TGTGCCAGCAGCCAATCCCCGGACAGGAGGACCACTGAAGCTTTCTTT. The full variable domain, with the rest looked up from reference TRBV16 and TRBJ1-1, is GEEVAQTPKHLVRGEGQKAKLYCAPIKGHSYVFWYQQVLKNEFKFLISFQNENVFDETGMPKERFSAKCLPNSPCSLEIQATKLEDSAVYFCASSQSPDRRTTEAFFGQGTRLTVV.

The chain has TRBV5-1 and TRBJ2-5, with D uncertain. Looked up from germline, CDR1 is SGHRS and CDR2 is YFSETQ. CDR3 length: 13 residues. Trimming left V 1 base short and J 3 bases short, with 7 bases between. CDR3 sequence (DNA): TGCGCCAGCAGCTTGACACCCAAAGAGACCCAGTACTTC. It is translated as CASSLTPKETQYF.

The genes are TRBV2 and TRBJ2-1; 12 nucleotides agree with TRBD1. The CDR3 is 14 residues long. The germline CDR1 and CDR2 sequences are SNHLY and FYNNEI. V gave up 7 bases and J gave up 9 bases; unmatched junction bases: 7. DNA of the CDR3: TGTGCCAGCATCCGGGACAGGGGGCCTGGTGAGCAGTTCTTC. Translation: CASIRDRGPGEQFF.

The chain recombines TRBV4-1 with TRBJ2-2; D remains unclear. The CDR3 covers 14 residues. Trimming removed 0 bases from V and 3 bases from J, with 5 bases in between. Germline V gene lookup returns CDR1 MGHRA and CDR2 YSYEKL. The CDR3 DNA reads as TGCGCCAGCAGCCAAGACGGGTACACCGGGGAGCTGTTTTTT. Its protein is CASSQDGYTGELFF.

This chain connects TRBV27 to TRBJ2-7, with a tentative D call TRBD1 (5 bases). Germline V gene lookup returns CDR1 MNHEY and CDR2 SMNVEV (reference sequence). The length of the CDR3 is 16 residues. The germline V and J ends were trimmed by 10 bases and 5 bases, with 27 bases remaining between them. The CDR3 DNA reads as TGTGCCACCCATTCCCGTTCATTATGGGGCCTCCACGAGCAGTACTTC. Amino acid sequence: CATHSRSLWGLHEQYF.

This sequence joins TRBV13 and TRBJ1-1; possible D gene TRBD1, 5 bases. The CDR3 sequence is 12 residues long. Trimming took off 5 bases at V and 7 bases at J, with 11 bases between the two ends. Per germline, CDR1 PRHDT and CDR2 FYEKMQ (reference sequence). This CDR3 is CASSPGRGEAFF. CDR3 coding DNA: TGTGCCAGCAGCCCCGGGAGGGGTGAAGCTTTCTTT.

This clone was recorded once. The V call is TRBV25-1, the J call TRBJ2-5, with D possibly matching TRBD2 (6 bases). The ends were cut back, 5 bases at V and 0 bases at J, with 19 bases in the middle. The CDR3 is 17 amino acids. Germline V gene data show CDR1 as MGHDK and CDR2 as SYGVNS. The CDR3 region has the DNA TGTGCCAGCAGTCAACCGAAAAGGGGACTCCACCAAGAGACCCAGTACTTC. It translates to CASSQPKRGLHQETQYF.

This clone was seen once. The chain uses TRBV27 and TRBJ2-7; D is possibly TRBD2 (5 bases). CDR3 length equals 15 residues. V dropped 0 bases and J dropped 3 bases, with 12 bases sitting between them. Germline assignment: CDR1 MNHEY and CDR2 SMNVEV (reference sequence). CDR3 region: CASSLSGSGFYEQYF. The CDR3 nucleotides are TGTGCCAGCAGTTTATCAGGGAGCGGTTTCTACGAGCAGTACTTC.

This sequence joins TRBV6-1 and TRBJ2-7, with no clear D. Germline V gene sequence: CDR1 MNHNS, CDR2 SASEGT. The length of the CDR3 is 12 residues. The V end was cut by 2 bases, the J end by 2 bases, with 4 bases between. The CDR3 DNA sequence: TGTGCCAGCAGTGAAACGGCCTACGAGCAGTACTTC. Encoded protein: CASSETAYEQYF.

This chain links TRBV5-3 with TRBJ2-1; D gene ambiguous. TRBV5-3 is identified as an open reading frame with a role that is uncertain. This CDR3 spans 13 amino acids. Trimming shortened V by 4 bases and J by 5 bases, and 10 bases separated the two germline ends. As DNA, the CDR3 is TGTGCCAGAAGCCACACCCCCGACAATGAGCAGTTCTTC. Its protein is CARSHTPDNEQFF.

V is TRBV19 and J is TRBJ2-7, with D perhaps TRBD2 (6 bases). This CDR3 has 13 residues. V was trimmed by 9 bases and J by 6 bases, leaving 18 bases between them. Germline CDR1 LNHDA, CDR2 SQIVND (reference sequence). The CDR3 here is CASGRDLGSEQYF. The DNA for the CDR3 is TGTGCCAGCGGGCGGGATTTAGGATCCGAGCAGTACTTC.

The genes are TRBV10-2 and TRBJ2-3, with TRBD2 as a possible D gene (5 bases). Germline V CDR1 and CDR2: WSHSY, SAAADI. The V end lost 10 bases, the J end lost 0 bases, and 11 bases lay between the germline ends. The CDR3 has 13 residues. The CDR3 here is CAIGRTSTDTQYF. In DNA form, the CDR3 reads TGCGCCATAGGCCGGACTAGCACAGATACGCAGTATTTT.